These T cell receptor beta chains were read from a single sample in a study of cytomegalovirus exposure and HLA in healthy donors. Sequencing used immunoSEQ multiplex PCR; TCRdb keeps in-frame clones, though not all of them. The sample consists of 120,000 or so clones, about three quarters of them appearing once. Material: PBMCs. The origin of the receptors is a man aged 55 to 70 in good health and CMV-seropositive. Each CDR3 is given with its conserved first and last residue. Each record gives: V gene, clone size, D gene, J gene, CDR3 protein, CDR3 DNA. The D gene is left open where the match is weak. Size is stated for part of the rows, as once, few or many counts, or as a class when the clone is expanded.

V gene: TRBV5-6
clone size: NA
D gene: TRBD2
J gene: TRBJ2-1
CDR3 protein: CASSLESYAGGPENEQFF
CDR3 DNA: TGTGCCAGCAGCTTGGAATCGTACGCGGGAGGGCCGGAAAATGAGCAGTTCTTC

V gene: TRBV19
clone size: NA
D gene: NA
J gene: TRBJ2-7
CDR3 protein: CASSILTRVGEQYF
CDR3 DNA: TGTGCCAGTAGTATCCTCACTAGAGTCGGCGAGCAGTACTTC

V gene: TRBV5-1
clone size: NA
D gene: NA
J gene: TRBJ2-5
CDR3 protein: CASSLDTETQYF
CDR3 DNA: TGCGCCAGCAGCTTGGACACAGAGACCCAGTACTTC

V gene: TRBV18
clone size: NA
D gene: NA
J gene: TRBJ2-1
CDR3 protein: CASSPRSRLGDEQFF
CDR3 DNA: TGTGCCAGCTCACCACGGTCCCGACTTGGCGATGAGCAGTTCTTC

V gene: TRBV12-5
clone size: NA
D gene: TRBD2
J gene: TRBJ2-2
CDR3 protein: CASGLVRTSGYTGELFF
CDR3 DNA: TGTGCTAGTGGTTTGGTAAGGACTAGCGGGTACACCGGGGAGCTGTTTTTT

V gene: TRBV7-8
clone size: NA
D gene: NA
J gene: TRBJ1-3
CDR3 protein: CASSLYQTGYSGNTIYF
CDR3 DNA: TGTGCCAGCAGCTTATATCAAACAGGTTACTCTGGAAACACCATATATTTT

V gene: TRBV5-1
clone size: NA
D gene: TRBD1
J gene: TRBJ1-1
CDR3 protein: CASSMDRGTEAFF
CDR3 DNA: TGCGCCAGCAGCATGGACAGGGGGACTGAAGCTTTCTTT

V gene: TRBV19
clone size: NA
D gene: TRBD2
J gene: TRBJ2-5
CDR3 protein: CASSKPGTSGSRETQYF
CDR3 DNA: TGTGCCAGTAGTAAGCCCGGGACTAGCGGGAGTAGAGAGACCCAGTACTTC

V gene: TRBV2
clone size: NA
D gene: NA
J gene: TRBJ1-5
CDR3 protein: CASSVSQPQHF
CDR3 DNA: TGTGCCAGCAGTGTCAGTCAGCCCCAGCATTTT

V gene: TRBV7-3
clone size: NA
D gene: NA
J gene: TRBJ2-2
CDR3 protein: CASSLTRDGLNTGELFF
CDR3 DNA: TGTGCCAGCAGCTTAACCAGGGACGGACTAAACACCGGGGAGCTGTTTTTT

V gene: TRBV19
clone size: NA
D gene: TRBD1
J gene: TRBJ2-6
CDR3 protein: CASRAGGAGANVLTF
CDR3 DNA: TGTGCCAGTAGAGCAGGGGGCGCTGGGGCCAACGTCCTGACTTTC

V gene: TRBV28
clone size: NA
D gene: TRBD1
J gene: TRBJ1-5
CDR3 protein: CASSLSRGDNQPQHF
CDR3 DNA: TGTGCCAGCAGTTTGTCCAGGGGGGACAATCAGCCCCAGCATTTT

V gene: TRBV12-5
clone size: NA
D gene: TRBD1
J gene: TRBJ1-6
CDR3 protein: CASGGDRASPLHF
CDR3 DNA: TGTGCTAGTGGCGGGGACAGGGCTTCACCCCTCCACTTT

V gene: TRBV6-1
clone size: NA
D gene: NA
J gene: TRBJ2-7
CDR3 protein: CAIQMGDFRGEQYF
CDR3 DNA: TGTGCCATACAGATGGGGGACTTTAGGGGCGAGCAGTACTTC

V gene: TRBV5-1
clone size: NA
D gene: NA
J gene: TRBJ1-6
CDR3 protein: CASSLPSDNSPLHF
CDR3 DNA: TGCGCCAGCAGCTTGCCGTCAGATAATTCACCCCTCCACTTT

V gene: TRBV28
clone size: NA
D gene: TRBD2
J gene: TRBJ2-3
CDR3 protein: CASSLQAGGVDTQYF
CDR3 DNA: TGTGCCAGCAGTTTACAAGCGGGGGGGGTAGATACGCAGTATTTT

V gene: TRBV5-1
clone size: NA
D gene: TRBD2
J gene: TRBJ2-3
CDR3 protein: CASSLTSGTDTQYF
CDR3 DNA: TGCGCCAGCAGTTTAACTAGCGGCACAGATACGCAGTATTTT

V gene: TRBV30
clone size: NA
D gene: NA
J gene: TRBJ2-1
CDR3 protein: CAWSIGGAYNEQFF
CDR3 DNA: TGTGCCTGGAGTATTGGCGGGGCCTACAATGAGCAGTTCTTC

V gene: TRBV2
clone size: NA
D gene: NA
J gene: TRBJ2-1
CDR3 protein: CATLQRLNNEQFF
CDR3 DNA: TGTGCCACTCTTCAACGGTTAAACAATGAGCAGTTCTTC

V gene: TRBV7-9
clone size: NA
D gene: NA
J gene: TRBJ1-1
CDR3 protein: CASSLMGGPEAFF
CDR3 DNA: TGTGCCAGCAGCTTAATGGGAGGCCCTGAAGCTTTCTTT

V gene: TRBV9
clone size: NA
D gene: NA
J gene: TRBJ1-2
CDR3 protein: CASSGDGWEANYGYTF
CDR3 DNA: TGTGCCAGCAGCGGGGACGGGTGGGAGGCTAACTATGGCTACACCTTC

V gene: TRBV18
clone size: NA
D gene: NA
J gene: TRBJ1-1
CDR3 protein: CASSATGGENTEAFF
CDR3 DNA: TGTGCCAGCTCCGCCACGGGAGGAGAGAACACTGAAGCTTTCTTT

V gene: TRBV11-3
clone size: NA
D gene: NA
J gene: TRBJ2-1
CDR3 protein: CASSLGENEQFF
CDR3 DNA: TGTGCCAGCAGCTTAGGGGAGAATGAGCAGTTCTTC

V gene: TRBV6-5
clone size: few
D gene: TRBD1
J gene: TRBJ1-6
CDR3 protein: CASSPTGTASPLHF
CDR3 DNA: TGTGCCAGCTCACCAACCGGGACAGCTTCACCCCTCCACTTT

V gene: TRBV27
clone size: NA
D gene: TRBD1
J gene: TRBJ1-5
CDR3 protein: CASNIRDRRYSNQPQHF
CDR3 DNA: TGTGCCAGCAATATCCGGGACAGAAGATATAGCAATCAGCCCCAGCATTTT

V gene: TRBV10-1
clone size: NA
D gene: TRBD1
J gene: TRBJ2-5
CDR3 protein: CASSDSGQGQETQYF
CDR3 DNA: TGCGCCAGCAGTGACTCGGGACAGGGGCAAGAGACCCAGTACTTC

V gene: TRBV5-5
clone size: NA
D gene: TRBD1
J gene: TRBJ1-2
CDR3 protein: CASSRDRVYGYTF
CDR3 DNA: TGTGCCAGCAGCCGGGACAGGGTCTATGGCTACACCTTC

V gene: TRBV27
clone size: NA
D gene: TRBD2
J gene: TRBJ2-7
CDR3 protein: CASSFELADIYEQYF
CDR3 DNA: TGTGCCAGCAGTTTTGAGCTAGCGGACATCTACGAGCAGTACTTC

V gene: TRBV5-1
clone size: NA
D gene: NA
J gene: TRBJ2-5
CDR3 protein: CASSLVQGQETQYF
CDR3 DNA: TGCGCCAGCAGCTTGGTGCAGGGGCAAGAGACCCAGTACTTC

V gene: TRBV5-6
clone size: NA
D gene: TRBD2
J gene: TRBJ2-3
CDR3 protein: CASSFGLAGITDTQYF
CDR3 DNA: TGTGCCAGCAGCTTCGGACTAGCGGGCATCACAGATACGCAGTATTTT

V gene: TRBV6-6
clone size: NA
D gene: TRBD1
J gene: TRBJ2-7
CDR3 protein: CASSIQGANEQYF
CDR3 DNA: TGTGCCAGCAGTATACAGGGGGCCAACGAGCAGTACTTC

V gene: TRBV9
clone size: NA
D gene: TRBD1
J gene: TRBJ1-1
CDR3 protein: CASSAGQGREAFF
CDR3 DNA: TGTGCCAGCAGCGCGGGACAGGGCCGTGAAGCTTTCTTT

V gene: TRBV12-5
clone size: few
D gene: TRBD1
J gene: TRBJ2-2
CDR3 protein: CASGLDKGDRVSGELFF
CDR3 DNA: TGTGCTAGTGGTTTGGACAAAGGGGACAGGGTTTCCGGGGAGCTGTTTTTT

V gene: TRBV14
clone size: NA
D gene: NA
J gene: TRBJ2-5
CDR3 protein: CASSQDGVREWYQETQYF
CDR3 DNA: TGTGCCAGCAGCCAAGATGGCGTCCGGGAGTGGTACCAAGAGACCCAGTACTTC

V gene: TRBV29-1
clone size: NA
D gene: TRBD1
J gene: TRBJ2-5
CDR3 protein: CSVGPLGQGETQYF
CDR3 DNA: TGCAGCGTTGGGCCCCTCGGACAGGGAGAGACCCAGTACTTC

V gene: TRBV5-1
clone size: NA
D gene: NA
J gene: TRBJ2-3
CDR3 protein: CASSVTGIVGTDTQYF
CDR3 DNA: TGCGCCAGCAGCGTTACAGGGATAGTGGGCACAGATACGCAGTATTTT

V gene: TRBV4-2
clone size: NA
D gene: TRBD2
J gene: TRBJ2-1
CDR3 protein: CASSQGLAENNEQFF
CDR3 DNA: TGTGCCAGCAGCCAAGGACTAGCGGAGAACAATGAGCAGTTCTTC

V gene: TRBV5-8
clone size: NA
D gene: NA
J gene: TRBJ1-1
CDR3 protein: CASVWGGLRIMNTEAFF
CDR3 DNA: TGTGCCAGCGTTTGGGGCGGATTACGTATCATGAACACTGAAGCTTTCTTT

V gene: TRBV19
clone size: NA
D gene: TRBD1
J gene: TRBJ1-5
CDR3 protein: CASSPNGQGPAYSNQPQHF
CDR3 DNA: TGTGCCAGTAGCCCTAACGGACAGGGGCCAGCATATAGCAATCAGCCCCAGCATTTT

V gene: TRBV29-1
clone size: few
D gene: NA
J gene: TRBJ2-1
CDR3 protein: CSVSSVTGPSDEQFF
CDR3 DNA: TGCAGCGTTAGTTCTGTGACGGGACCTAGCGATGAGCAGTTCTTC

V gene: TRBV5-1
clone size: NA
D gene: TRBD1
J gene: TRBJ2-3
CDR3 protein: CASTISGQGKDTQYF
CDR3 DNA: TGCGCCAGCACCATATCGGGACAGGGTAAAGATACGCAGTATTTT

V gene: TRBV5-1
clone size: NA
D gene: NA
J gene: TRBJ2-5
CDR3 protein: CASKRGDQETQYF
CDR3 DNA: TGCGCCAGCAAAAGGGGTGACCAAGAGACCCAGTACTTC

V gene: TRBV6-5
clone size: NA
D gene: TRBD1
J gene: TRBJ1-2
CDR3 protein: CASIDRGMGGYTF
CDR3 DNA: TGTGCCAGCATTGACAGGGGAATGGGTGGCTACACCTTC

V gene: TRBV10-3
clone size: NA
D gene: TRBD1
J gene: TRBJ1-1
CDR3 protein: CAISSGQGAFF
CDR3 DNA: TGTGCCATCAGTTCCGGACAGGGTGCTTTCTTT

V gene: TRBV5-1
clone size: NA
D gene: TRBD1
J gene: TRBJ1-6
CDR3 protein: CASSIATGTDNSPLHF
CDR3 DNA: TGCGCCAGCAGCATCGCCACCGGGACAGATAATTCACCCCTCCACTTT

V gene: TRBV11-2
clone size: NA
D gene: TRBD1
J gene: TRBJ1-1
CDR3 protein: CASSLGQGTEAFF
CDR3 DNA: TGTGCCAGCAGCTTAGGACAGGGCACTGAAGCTTTCTTT